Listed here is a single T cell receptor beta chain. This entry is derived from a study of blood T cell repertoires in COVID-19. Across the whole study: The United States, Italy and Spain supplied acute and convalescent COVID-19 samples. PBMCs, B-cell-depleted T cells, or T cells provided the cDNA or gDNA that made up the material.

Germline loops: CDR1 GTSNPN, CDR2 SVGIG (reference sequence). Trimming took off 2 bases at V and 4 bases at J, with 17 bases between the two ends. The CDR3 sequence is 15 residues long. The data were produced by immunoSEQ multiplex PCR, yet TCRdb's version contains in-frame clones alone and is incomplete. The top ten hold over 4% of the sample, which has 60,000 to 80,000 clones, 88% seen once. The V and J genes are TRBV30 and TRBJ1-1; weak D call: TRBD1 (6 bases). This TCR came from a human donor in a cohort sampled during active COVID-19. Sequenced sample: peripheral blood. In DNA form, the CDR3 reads TGTGCCTGGAGTACACAGGGCGGCGTCGGCACTGAAGCTTTCTTT. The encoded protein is CAWSTQGGVGTEAFF.